This TCR beta chain emerged from a study of cytomegalovirus exposure and HLA in healthy donors. Germline CDR1 and CDR2: SGHTA and FQGNSA. The CDR3 loop spans 13 amino acids. With V trimmed by 5 bases and J by 7 bases, 6 bases remained unmatched. PCR was performed using 60 Vbeta and 13 Jbeta primers. The assay was immunoSEQ multiplex PCR, and TCRdb's table has in-frame clones only and misses some. This sample has roughly 150,000 clones; around four fifths occur once, and the top ten carry more than 1%. Regarding the study as a whole: Previously analyzed data showed that most TCR beta V segments were productive at a frequency of about 90% or about 30%. Being indistinguishable, some V segments were excluded, TRBV6-2 and TRBV6-3 among them. Donors were assumed by presence/absence analyses to have roughly uniform sequencing depth. Sequence variants that were highly shared formed a cluster that was likely a sequencing artifact.

Worth noting for this clone: What it binds is unknown.

The chain combines TRBV7-2 with TRBJ1-2, with 8 bases that match TRBD1. The TCR sequence derives from a boy younger than 10 in good health and CMV-seronegative. Source material: PBMCs. CDR3 DNA sequence: TGTGCCAGCAGCGCGGACAGGGACCCTGGCTACACCTTC. Residues: CASSADRDPGYTF.